This T cell receptor beta chain was recovered during a study of cytomegalovirus exposure and HLA in healthy donors. CDR1 is SQVTM, CDR2 ANQGSEA, per germline. This CDR3 has 13 amino acids. V lost 3 bases to trimming and J lost 6 bases, with 14 bases between them. Vbeta (60) and Jbeta (13) primers were used in the PCR. Profiling relied on immunoSEQ multiplex PCR, and the TCRdb table lists in-frame clones only, not all of them. This sample has under 200,000 clones; roughly 79% occur once, and the top ten carry under 15%. V usage is TRBV29-1 and J usage is TRBJ1-2, with D unresolved. The source is a woman between 45 and 65 years old in good health and CMV-seronegative. The sample comprised PBMCs. The CDR3: CSVDDSGLDGYTF. CDR3 bases: TGCAGCGTTGATGATTCAGGTTTGGATGGCTACACCTTC.